The sequence of this TCR beta chain was determined in a study of blood T cell repertoires in COVID-19. Here immunoSEQ multiplex PCR was the method, and the copy in TCRdb shows in-frame clones only, minus some. Counted here are under 250,000 clones, about 88% occurring once; the ten biggest clones make up about 18%. The CDR3 spans 14 residues. V dropped 5 bases and J dropped 8; count of bases not matched to a gene: 3. The germline V gene encodes CDR1 SEHNR and CDR2 FQNEAQ (reference sequence). The sequencing input was peripheral blood. This sequence was found in a man aged 50-59 years with COVID-19, enrolled during active disease. The chain has TRBV7-9 and TRBJ2-1; 13 bases fit TRBD2. This CDR3 reads CASSQGLAGDEQFF. The CDR3 nucleotides are TGTGCCAGCAGCCAAGGACTAGCGGGAGATGAGCAGTTCTTC.